This TCR beta chain came from a study of blood T cell repertoires in COVID-19. Across the whole study: Sites across the United States, Italy and Spain contributed samples from acute and convalescent COVID-19. The analysed material was cDNA or gDNA that came from T cells, B-cell-depleted T cells, or PBMCs.

Authors' processing steps: From reference gene primer amplification, estimates of nucleated cell counts were derived. The assay was immunoSEQ multiplex PCR, and TCRdb's table has in-frame clones only and misses some. D and trimming come from the DNA, and the V and J calls and clone size come from that table. The sample yields 200,000 to 250,000 clones, roughly 83% seen once. Source material: peripheral blood. This clonotype originated in a man older than 75 with acute or convalescent COVID-19.

As DNA, the CDR3 is TGTGCCAGCCAACTAGCGGGGGGGCCTTACGAGCAGTACTTC. This codes for CASQLAGGPYEQYF. J is TRBJ2-7 and V is TRBV10-3; 13 bases agree with TRBD2. The CDR3 extends over 14 amino acids. CDR1 and CDR2 from the germline V gene are ENHRY and SYGVKD. V lost 10 bases and J lost 4; bases outside the gene matches: 7.